Given below is one T cell receptor beta chain in context. Its antigen is as yet unknown. This specimen comes from a study of cytomegalovirus exposure and HLA in healthy donors. The study, taken as a whole, reports: A link between a missense DCLRE1C variant and TCR beta V- and J-gene trimming emerged from a later analysis. Per published reports, the classifier diagnosed cytomegalovirus status with high specificity and sensitivity. In vitro checks showed that three CMV-associated chains really do target CMV antigens. In an earlier analysis, in around 590 donors, most V segments appeared productive either ~90% or ~30% of the time.

Researchers ran the PCR with 60 Vbeta and 13 Jbeta primers. This table comes from immunoSEQ multiplex PCR, and its TCRdb copy is limited to in-frame clones, with some not included. The sample consists of 100,000 to 150,000 clones, approximately 75% of them appearing once. From germline, CDR1 is SGHTS and CDR2 YDEGEE. The CDR3 is 16 amino acids. V was clipped by 0 bases and J by 0 bases, with 11 bases between them. The source is a man aged 25 to 40 in good health and CMV-seronegative. V and J are TRBV5-8 and TRBJ2-3; the D gene is possibly TRBD1 (5 bases). The sample was PBMCs. CDR3 in amino acids: CASSLGQTMSTDTQYF. The CDR3 DNA reads TGTGCCAGCAGCTTGGGACAGACCATGAGCACAGATACGCAGTATTTT. Using reference TRBV5-8 and TRBJ2-3 for the parts outside the CDR3, the full variable domain is EAGVTQSPTHLIKTRGQQATLRCSPISGHTSVYWYQQALGLGLQFLLWYDEGEERNRGNFPPRFSGRQFPNYSSELNVNALELEDSALYLCASSLGQTMSTDTQYFGPGTRLTVL.